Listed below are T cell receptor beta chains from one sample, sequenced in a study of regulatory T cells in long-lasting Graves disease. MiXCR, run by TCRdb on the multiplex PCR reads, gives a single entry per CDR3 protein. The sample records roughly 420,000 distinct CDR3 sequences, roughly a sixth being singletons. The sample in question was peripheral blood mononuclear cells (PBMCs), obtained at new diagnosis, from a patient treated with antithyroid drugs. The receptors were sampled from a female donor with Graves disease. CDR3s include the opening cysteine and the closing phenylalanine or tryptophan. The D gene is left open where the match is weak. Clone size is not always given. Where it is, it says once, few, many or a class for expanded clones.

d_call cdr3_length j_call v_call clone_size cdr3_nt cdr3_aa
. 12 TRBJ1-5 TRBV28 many TGTGCCAGCACCGGAACCGTTCAGCCCCAGCATTTT CASTGTVQPQHF
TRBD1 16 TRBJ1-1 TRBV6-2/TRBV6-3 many TGTGCCCGATACCAGGGGGGACAGCGCGAGAACACTGAAGCTTTCTTT CARYQGGQRENTEAFF
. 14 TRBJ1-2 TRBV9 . TGTGCCAGCAGCGCGGGCCGCTCTCCCTATGGCTACACCTTC CASSAGRSPYGYTF
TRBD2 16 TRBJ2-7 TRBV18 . TGTGCCAGCTCACCACCTTCGACTAGCATCCCCTACGAGCAGTACTTC CASSPPSTSIPYEQYF
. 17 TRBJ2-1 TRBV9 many TGTGCCAGCAGCGTAAAAAAGGGACCGGGACTCAACAATGAGCAGTTCTTC CASSVKKGPGLNNEQFF
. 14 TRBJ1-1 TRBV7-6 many TGTGCCAGCAGCACTACGGGAATGAACACTGAAGCTTTCTTT CASSTTGMNTEAFF
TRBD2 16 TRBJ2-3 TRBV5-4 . TGTGCCAGCAGCTTGGGGGGCGGGAGAAGCACAGATACGCAGTATTTT CASSLGGGRSTDTQYF
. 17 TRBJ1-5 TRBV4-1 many TGCGCCAGCAGCCACCCCCGGGGTTGGGGCAGCAATCAGCCCCAGCATTTT CASSHPRGWGSNQPQHF
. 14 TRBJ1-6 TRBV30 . TGTGCCTGGGGACCTTCTACCTATAATTCACCCCTCCACTTT CAWGPSTYNSPLHF
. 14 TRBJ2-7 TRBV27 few TGTGCCAGCAGTACCTCGACAGCCTCCTACGAGCAGTACTTC CASSTSTASYEQYF
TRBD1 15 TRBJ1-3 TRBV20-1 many TGCAGTGCATCGTCCGGGACAGGCTTTGGAAACACCATATATTTT CSASSGTGFGNTIYF
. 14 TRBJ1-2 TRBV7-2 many TGTGCCAGCAGCTTAGAGGTCCTAACTGATGGCTACACCTTC CASSLEVLTDGYTF
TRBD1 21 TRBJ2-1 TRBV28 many TGTGCCAGCAGTTTATACCCTCGGGACAGGGTAAAAGGTCGGTCGTACAATGAGCAGTTCTTC CASSLYPRDRVKGRSYNEQFF
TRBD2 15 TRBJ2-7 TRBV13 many TGTGCCAGCAGCTTATCTCCAGCGGGAAACTACGAGCAGTACTTC CASSLSPAGNYEQYF
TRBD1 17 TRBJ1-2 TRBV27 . TGTGCCAGCAGTGCTGGGACAGGGGGCGCCGCTAACTATGGCTACACCTTC CASSAGTGGAANYGYTF
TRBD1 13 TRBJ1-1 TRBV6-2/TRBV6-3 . TGTGCCAGCAGTGACAGGGGGCATACTGAAGCTTTCTTT CASSDRGHTEAFF
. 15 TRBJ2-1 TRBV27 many TGTGCCAGCAGTCCGACGCCTCTACAATGGAATGAGCAGTTCTTC CASSPTPLQWNEQFF
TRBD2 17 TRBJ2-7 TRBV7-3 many TGTGCCAGCAGCTTAAGAATCCGACTAGCGGACATTTACGAGCAGTACTTC CASSLRIRLADIYEQYF
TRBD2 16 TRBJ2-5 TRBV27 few TGTGCCAGCAACAGGCTAGCGGGAGTGCTCGACGAGACCCAGTACTTC CASNRLAGVLDETQYF
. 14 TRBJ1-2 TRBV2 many TGTGCCAGCAGTTTGGCAGGGGATTTTCGTGGCTACACCTTC CASSLAGDFRGYTF
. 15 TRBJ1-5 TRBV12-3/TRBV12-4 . TGTGCCAGCAGTTTAAAGAGGAGGGGCAAGCAGCCCCAGCATTTT CASSLKRRGKQPQHF
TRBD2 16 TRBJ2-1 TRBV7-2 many TGTGCCAGCAGCCCGAGCGGCGGGAGCTCCTACAATGAGCAGTTCTTC CASSPSGGSSYNEQFF
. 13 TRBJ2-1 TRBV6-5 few TGTGCCAGCAGTTACGCTTCTATGGGGGAGCAGTTCTTC CASSYASMGEQFF
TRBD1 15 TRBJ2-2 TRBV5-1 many TGCGCCAGCAGCTTGTCGGGACAGGCAGCCAGTAGTCTGTTTTTT CASSLSGQAASSLFF
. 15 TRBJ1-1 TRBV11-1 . TGTGCCAGCAGCTCACGGACAACGCCGAACACTGAAGCTTTCTTT CASSSRTTPNTEAFF
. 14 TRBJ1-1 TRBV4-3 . TGCGCCAGCAGCCCGGGGGTCCTAGAATCAATGGCTTTCTTT CASSPGVLESMAFF
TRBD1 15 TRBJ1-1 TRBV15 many TGTGCCACCAGCCGGACGGACAGGACAAACACTGAAGCTTTCTTT CATSRTDRTNTEAFF
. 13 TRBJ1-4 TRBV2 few TGTGCCAGCTCGGTGTCGATCAATGAAAAACTGTTTTTT CASSVSINEKLFF
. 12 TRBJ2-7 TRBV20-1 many TGCAGTGCCCTCCCCGGGGCCTACGAGCAGTACTTC CSALPGAYEQYF
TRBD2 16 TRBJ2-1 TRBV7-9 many TGTGCCAGCAGTAGACTAGCGGGTCTCTCCTACAATGAGCAGTTCTTC CASSRLAGLSYNEQFF
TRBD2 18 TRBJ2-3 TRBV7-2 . TGTGCCAGCAGCTTAGGGACTAGCGGGCTAGCGGGAGCAGATACGCAGTATTTT CASSLGTSGLAGADTQYF
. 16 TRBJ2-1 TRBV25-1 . TGTGCCAGCAGTGATCCCCCACAGGGATCCTACAATGAGCAGTTCTTC CASSDPPQGSYNEQFF
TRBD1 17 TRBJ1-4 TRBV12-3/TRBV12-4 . TGTGCCAGCAGTATAAGACCTCCGGGACAGTTAAATGAAAAACTGTTTTTT CASSIRPPGQLNEKLFF
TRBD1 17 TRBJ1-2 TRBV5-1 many TGCGCCAGCAGCTCCTGGACAGGGCGCGAAGCTAACTATGGCTACACCTTC CASSSWTGREANYGYTF
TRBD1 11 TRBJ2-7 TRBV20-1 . TGCAGTGCAAAAACAGGGGGCGAGCAGTACTTC CSAKTGGEQYF